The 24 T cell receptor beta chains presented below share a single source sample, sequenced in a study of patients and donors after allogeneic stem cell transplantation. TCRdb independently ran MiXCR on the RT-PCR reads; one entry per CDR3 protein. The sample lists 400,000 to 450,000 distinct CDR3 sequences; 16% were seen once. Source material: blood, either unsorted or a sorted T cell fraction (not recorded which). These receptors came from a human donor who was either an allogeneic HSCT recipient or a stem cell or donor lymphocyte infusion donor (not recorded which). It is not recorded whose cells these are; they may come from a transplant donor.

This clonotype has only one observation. CDR3 DNA: TGCGCCAGCAGCACTCAGACAGGGAAGGATTGGGGCACTGAAGCTTTCTTT. It codes for CASSTQTGKDWGTEAFF. The chain carries TRBV5-1 and TRBJ1-1, with TRBD1 matching over 7 bases. CDR1 and CDR2 from the germline V gene are SGHRS and YFSETQ. Trimming removed 4 bases from V and 4 bases from J; junction bases left unmatched: 16. This CDR3 spans 17 amino acids.

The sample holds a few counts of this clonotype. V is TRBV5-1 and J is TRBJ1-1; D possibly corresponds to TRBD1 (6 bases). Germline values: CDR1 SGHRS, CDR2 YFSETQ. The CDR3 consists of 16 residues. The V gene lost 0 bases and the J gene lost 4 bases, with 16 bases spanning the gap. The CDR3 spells CASSLASRGLSTEAFF. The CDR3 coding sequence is TGCGCCAGCAGCTTGGCGAGCAGGGGTTTGAGCACTGAAGCTTTCTTT.

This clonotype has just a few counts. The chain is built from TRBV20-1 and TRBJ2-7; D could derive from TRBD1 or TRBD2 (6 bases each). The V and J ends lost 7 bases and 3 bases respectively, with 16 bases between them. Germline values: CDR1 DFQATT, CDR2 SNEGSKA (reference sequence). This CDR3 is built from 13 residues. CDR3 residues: CSGEGGTFYEQYF. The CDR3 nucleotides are TGCAGTGGGGAAGGGGGGACCTTCTACGAGCAGTACTTC.

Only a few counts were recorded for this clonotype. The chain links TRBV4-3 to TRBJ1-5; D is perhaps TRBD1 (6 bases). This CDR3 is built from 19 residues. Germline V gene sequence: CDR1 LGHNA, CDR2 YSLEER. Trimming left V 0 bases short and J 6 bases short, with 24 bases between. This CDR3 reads CASSQDAPRPRGRSQPQHF. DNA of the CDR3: TGCGCCAGCAGCCAAGATGCCCCACGCCCGAGGGGGAGAAGTCAGCCCCAGCATTTT.

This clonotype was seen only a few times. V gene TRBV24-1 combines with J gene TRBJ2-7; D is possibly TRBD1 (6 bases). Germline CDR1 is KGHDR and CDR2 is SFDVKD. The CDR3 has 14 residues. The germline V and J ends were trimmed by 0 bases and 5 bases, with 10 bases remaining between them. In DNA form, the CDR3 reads TGTGCCACCAGTGATTTGTCAGGGGACGACGAGCAGTACTTC. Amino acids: CATSDLSGDDEQYF.

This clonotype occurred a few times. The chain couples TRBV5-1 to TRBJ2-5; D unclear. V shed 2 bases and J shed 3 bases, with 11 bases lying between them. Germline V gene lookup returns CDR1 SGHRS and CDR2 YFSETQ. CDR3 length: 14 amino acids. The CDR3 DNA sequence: TGCGCCAGCAGCTTCGGTGGCAGGAAAGAGACCCAGTACTTC. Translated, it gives CASSFGGRKETQYF.

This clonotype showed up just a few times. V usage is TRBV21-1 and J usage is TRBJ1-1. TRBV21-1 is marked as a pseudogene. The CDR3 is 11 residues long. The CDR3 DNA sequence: TGTGCCAGCAGCATGCGAGACGAAGCTTTCTTT. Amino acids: CASSMRDEAFF.

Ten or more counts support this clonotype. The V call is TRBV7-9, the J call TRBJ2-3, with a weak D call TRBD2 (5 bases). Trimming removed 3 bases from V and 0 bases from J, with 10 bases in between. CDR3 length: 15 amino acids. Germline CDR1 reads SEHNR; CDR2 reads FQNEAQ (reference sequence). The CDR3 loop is CASSFQRTSTDTQYF. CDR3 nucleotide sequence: TGTGCCAGCAGCTTCCAGCGGACTAGCACAGATACGCAGTATTTT.

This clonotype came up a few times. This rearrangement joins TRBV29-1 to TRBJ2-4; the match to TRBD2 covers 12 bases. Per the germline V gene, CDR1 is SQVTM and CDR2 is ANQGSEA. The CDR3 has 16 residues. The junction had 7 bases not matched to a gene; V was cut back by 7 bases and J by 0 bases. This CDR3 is CSALGLAGRAKNIQYF. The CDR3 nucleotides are TGCAGCGCCCTCGGACTAGCGGGGAGAGCCAAAAACATTCAGTACTTC.

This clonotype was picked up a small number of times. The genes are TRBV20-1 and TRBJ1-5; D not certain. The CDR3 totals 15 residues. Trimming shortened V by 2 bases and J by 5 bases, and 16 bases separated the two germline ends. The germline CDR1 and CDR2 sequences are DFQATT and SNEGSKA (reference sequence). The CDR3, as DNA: TGCAGTGCTAGACCTGCGGGATCCAATGATCAGCCCCAGCATTTT. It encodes CSARPAGSNDQPQHF.

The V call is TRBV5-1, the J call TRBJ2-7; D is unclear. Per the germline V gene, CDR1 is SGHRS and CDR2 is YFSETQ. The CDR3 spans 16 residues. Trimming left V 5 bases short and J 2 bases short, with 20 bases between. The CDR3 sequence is CASSPRRWVPTYEQYF. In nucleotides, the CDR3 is TGCGCCAGCAGTCCTAGAAGGTGGGTACCCACCTACGAGCAGTACTTC.

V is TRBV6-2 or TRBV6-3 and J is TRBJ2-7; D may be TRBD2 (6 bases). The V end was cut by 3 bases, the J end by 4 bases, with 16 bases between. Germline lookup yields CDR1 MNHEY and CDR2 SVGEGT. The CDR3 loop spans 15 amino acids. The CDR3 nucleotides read TGTGCCAGCAGTTATACTAGCTCGGGGCCTTACGAGCAGTACTTC. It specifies CASSYTSSGPYEQYF.

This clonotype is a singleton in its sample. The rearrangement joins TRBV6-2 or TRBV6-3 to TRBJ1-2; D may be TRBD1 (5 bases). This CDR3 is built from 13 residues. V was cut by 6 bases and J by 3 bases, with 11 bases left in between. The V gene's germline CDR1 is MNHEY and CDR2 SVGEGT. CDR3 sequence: CASSPAGHYGYTF. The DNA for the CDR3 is TGTGCCAGCAGCCCGGCGGGGCACTATGGCTACACCTTC.

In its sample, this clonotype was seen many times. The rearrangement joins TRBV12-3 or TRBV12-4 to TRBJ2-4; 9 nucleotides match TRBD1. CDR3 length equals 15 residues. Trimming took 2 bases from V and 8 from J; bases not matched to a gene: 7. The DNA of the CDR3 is TGTGCCAGCAGTTTATCCCGGGACAGGGTTGACATTCAGTACTTC. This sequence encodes CASSLSRDRVDIQYF.

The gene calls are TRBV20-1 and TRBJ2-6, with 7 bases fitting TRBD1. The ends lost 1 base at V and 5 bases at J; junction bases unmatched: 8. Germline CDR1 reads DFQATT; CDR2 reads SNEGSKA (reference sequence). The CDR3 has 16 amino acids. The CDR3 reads CSARGQRQGRANVLTF. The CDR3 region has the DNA TGCAGTGCTAGAGGCCAAAGACAGGGTAGGGCCAACGTCCTGACTTTC.

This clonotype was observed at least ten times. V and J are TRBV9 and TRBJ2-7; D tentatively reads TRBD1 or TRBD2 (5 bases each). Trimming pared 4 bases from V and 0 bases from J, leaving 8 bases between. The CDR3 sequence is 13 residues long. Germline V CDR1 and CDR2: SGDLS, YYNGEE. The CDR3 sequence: CASSRDLSYEQYF. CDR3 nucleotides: TGTGCCAGCAGCAGGGACCTCTCCTACGAGCAGTACTTC. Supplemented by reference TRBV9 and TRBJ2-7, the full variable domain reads DSGVTQTPKHLITATGQRVTLRCSPRSGDLSVYWYQQSLDQGLQFLIQYYNGEERAKGNILERFSAQQFPDLHSELNLSSLELGDSALYFCASSRDLSYEQYFGPGTRLTVT.

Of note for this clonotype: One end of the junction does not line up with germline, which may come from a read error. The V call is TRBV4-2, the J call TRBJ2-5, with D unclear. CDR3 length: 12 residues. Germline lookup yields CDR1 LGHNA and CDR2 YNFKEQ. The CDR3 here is CASSQGQGTQYF. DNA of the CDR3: TGTGCCAGCAGCCAAGGTCAAGGGACCCAGTACTTC.

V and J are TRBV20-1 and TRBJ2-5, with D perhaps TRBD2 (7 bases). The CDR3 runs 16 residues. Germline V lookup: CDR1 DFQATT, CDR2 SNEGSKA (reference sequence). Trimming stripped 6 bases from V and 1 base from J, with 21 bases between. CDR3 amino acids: CSATALRGGTQETQYF. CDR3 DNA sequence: TGCAGTGCCACGGCCCTTAGGGGGGGGACCCAAGAGACCCAGTACTTC.

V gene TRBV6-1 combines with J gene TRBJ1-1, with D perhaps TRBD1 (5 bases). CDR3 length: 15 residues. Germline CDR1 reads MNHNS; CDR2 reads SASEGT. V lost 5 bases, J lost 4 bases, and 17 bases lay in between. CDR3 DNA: TGTGCCAGCAGTCCACCCGGCCAGGGTGGCACTGAAGCTTTCTTT. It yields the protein CASSPPGQGGTEAFF.

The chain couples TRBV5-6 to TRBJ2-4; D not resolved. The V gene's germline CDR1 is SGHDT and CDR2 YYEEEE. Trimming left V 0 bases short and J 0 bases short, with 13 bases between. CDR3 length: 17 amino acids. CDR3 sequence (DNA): TGTGCCAGCAGCTTGGCCGGCTCACCACTAGCCAAAAACATTCAGTACTTC. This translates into CASSLAGSPLAKNIQYF.

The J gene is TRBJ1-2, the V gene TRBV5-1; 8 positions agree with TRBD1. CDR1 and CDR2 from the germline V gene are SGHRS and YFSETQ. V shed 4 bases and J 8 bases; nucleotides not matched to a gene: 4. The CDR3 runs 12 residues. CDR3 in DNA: TGCGCCAGCAGCGGGGACAGGAACGGCTACACCTTC. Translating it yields CASSGDRNGYTF.

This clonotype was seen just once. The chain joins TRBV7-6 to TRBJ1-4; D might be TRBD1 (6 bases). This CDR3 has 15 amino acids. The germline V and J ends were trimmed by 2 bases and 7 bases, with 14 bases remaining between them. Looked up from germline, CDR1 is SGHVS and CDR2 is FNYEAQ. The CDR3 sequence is CASSLRGGAGEKLFF. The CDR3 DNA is TGTGCCAGCAGCTTACGGGGGGGCGCCGGTGAAAAACTGTTTTTT. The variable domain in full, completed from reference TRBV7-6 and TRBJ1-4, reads GAGVSQSPRYKVTKRGQDVALRCDPISGHVSLYWYRQALGQGPEFLTYFNYEAQQDKSGLPNDRFSAERPEGSISTLTIQRTEQRDSAMYRCASSLRGGAGEKLFFGSGTQLSVL.

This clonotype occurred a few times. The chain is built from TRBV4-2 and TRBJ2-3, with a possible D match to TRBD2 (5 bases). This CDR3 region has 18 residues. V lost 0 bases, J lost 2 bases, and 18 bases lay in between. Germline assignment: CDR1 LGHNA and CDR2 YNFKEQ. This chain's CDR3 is CASSQELAYGLATDTQYF. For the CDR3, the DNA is TGTGCCAGCAGCCAAGAGCTAGCCTACGGTCTGGCCACAGATACGCAGTATTTT.

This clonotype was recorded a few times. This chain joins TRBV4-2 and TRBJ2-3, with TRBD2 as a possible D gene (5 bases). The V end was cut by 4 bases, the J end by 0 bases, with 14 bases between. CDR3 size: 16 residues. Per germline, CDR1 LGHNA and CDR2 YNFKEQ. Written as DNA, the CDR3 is TGTGCCAGCAGCCCCCGGGGTAGCGTAAGCACAGATACGCAGTATTTT. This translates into CASSPRGSVSTDTQYF.